Each of the 20 T cell receptor beta chains below was sequenced from the same sample in a study of cytomegalovirus exposure and HLA in healthy donors. The PCR ran on 60 Vbeta and 13 Jbeta primers. The assay was immunoSEQ multiplex PCR, and TCRdb's table has in-frame clones only and misses some. The sample yields fewer than 200,000 clones, approximately 73% seen once. Sequencing was done on a sample of PBMCs. All receptors come from a man in his forties or fifties in good health and CMV-seronegative.

This clone was detected a few times. V usage is TRBV6-5 and J usage is TRBJ1-1; 10 nucleotides match TRBD1. Germline CDR1 MNHEY, CDR2 SVGAGI. Trimming took 0 bases from V and 4 from J; bases not matched to a gene: 2. CDR3 length equals 15 residues. The CDR3 DNA sequence: TGTGCCAGCAGTTACTCAGGGGACAGGGGCACTGAAGCTTTCTTT. It yields the protein CASSYSGDRGTEAFF.

The V and J genes are TRBV19 and TRBJ1-4; 10 nucleotides agree with TRBD1. The germline V gene encodes CDR1 LNHDA and CDR2 SQIVND (reference sequence). V shed 7 bases and J 5 bases; nucleotides not matched to a gene: 7. There are 15 residues in the CDR3. The CDR3 protein is CASTPRDRGNEKLFF. CDR3 bases: TGTGCCAGTACCCCACGGGACAGGGGCAATGAAAAACTGTTTTTT.

The chain has TRBV19 and TRBJ2-7; the match to TRBD1 covers 7 bases. The CDR3 sequence is 14 residues long. Unmatched junction bases numbered 2, after V lost 3 bases and J lost 0 bases. CDR1 is LNHDA and CDR2 is SQIVND in the germline V gene (reference sequence). CDR3 bases: TGTGCCAGTAGTATGACAGGGAGCTCCTACGAGCAGTACTTC. As protein: CASSMTGSSYEQYF.

V gene TRBV27 combines with J gene TRBJ2-3; 11 bases agree with TRBD2. Trimming cost V 5 bases and J 2 bases; bases outside gene matches: 9. Germline CDR1 MNHEY, CDR2 SMNVEV (reference sequence). The CDR3 consists of 17 residues. The CDR3 DNA reads TGTGCCAGCAGTCCCCACTTACTAGCGGGGGTCACAGATACGCAGTATTTT. It is translated as CASSPHLLAGVTDTQYF.

This sequence joins TRBV19 and TRBJ2-2, with 7 bases aligning to TRBD1. Germline assignment: CDR1 LNHDA and CDR2 SQIVND (reference sequence). The V gene end was trimmed by 11 bases and the J gene end by 5 bases; junction bases not matched to a gene: 8. This CDR3 has 13 residues. The CDR3 sequence is CAVQGRKTGELFF. The CDR3 DNA reads as TGTGCCGTACAGGGGCGAAAAACCGGGGAGCTGTTTTTT.

This clone showed up just a few times. V usage is TRBV5-1 and J usage is TRBJ2-2; TRBD2 matches 11 bases. This CDR3 contains 16 residues. Germline assignment: CDR1 SGHRS and CDR2 YFSETQ. With V trimmed by 7 bases and J by 4 bases, 9 bases remained unmatched. The CDR3, as DNA: TGCGCCAGCTCCGCTAGCGGGGGGATGAGCACCGGGGAGCTGTTTTTT. Translating gives CASSASGGMSTGELFF.

The gene calls are TRBV11-2 and TRBJ1-2; tentatively, D is TRBD1 (5 bases). Trimming shortened V by 5 bases and J by 2 bases, and 15 bases separated the two germline ends. From germline, CDR1 is SGHAT and CDR2 FQNNGV. The CDR3 length is 15 residues. The CDR3 region is CASSPLWGRNYGYTF. In DNA, the CDR3 is TGTGCCAGCAGCCCCCTCTGGGGGAGGAACTATGGCTACACCTTC.

V and J are TRBV5-1 and TRBJ2-5, with a tentative D call TRBD1 (6 bases). V was trimmed by 7 bases and J by 0 bases, leaving 16 bases between them. This CDR3 spans 15 amino acids. Germline lookup yields CDR1 SGHRS and CDR2 YFSETQ. The CDR3 here is CASASSGDYQETQYF. Written as DNA, the CDR3 is TGCGCCAGCGCCTCCTCAGGGGATTACCAAGAGACCCAGTACTTC.

A note on this clone: The junction does not match germline at one end; this may be a read error. The same CDR3 can be traced to other DNA sequences in this sample. V and J are TRBV13 and TRBJ2-2, with 7 nucleotides matching TRBD1. CDR1 is PRHDT and CDR2 is FYEKMQ in the germline V gene (reference sequence). CDR3 length equals 17 residues. CDR3 nucleotide sequence: TGCGCCAGCAGCTTAGGGGGACAGAGTGTTAACACCGGGGAGCTGTTTTTT. Its protein is CASSLGGQSVNTGELFF.

As regards this clone: A read error may account for a junction end that differs from germline. The genes are TRBV2 and TRBJ2-7; 9 bases agree with TRBD1. Germline lookup yields CDR1 SNHLY and CDR2 FYNNEI. This CDR3 comprises 12 residues. In DNA form, the CDR3 reads TGTGCCAGCAGTCCGGACAGGGGACAGGTCCCCTTC. Amino acids: CASSPDRGQVPF.

As for this clone: The same CDR3 is also encoded by other DNA sequences in this sample. The J gene is TRBJ1-6, the V gene TRBV7-9; 8 nucleotides agree with TRBD1. V shed 5 bases and J 3 bases; nucleotides not matched to a gene: 3. Germline V gene data show CDR1 as SEHNR and CDR2 as FQNEAQ (reference sequence). The length of the CDR3 is 15 residues. In DNA, the CDR3 is TGTGCCAGCAGCCCGGACAGGGACTATAATTCACCCCTCCACTTT. It is translated as CASSPDRDYNSPLHF. The full variable domain, in which reference TRBV7-9 and TRBJ1-6 provide the parts outside the CDR3, is DTGVSQNPRHKITKRGQNVTFRCDPISEHNRLYWYRQTLGQGPEFLTYFQNEAQLEKSRLLSDRFSAERPKGSFSTLEIQRTEQGDSAMYLCASSPDRDYNSPLHFGNGTRLTVT.

This clone was counted only a few times. The chain uses TRBV28 and TRBJ1-1; 8 bases agree with TRBD1. Germline-derived CDR1 and CDR2 are MDHEN and SYDVKM. Trimming removed 9 bases from V and 1 base from J; junction bases left unmatched: 7. The CDR3 loop spans 14 amino acids. For the CDR3, the DNA is TGTGCCAGTTGGACAGGGAGGGAGAACACTGAAGCTTTCTTT. Encoded protein: CASWTGRENTEAFF.

This clone has only one observation. This sequence joins TRBV4-1 and TRBJ1-1, with D tentatively TRBD1 (5 bases). CDR1 MGHRA and CDR2 YSYEKL come from the germline V gene. CDR3 size: 17 residues. With 1 base removed from V and 0 bases from J, the gap between germline ends came to 15 bases. DNA for the CDR3: TGCGCCAGCAGCCAAGCACAGGCGCTCCTCTTGAACACTGAAGCTTTCTTT. The encoded protein is CASSQAQALLLNTEAFF.

The J gene is TRBJ2-1, the V gene TRBV2; 15 nucleotides agree with TRBD2. The germline CDR1 and CDR2 sequences are SNHLY and FYNNEI. The CDR3 extends over 15 amino acids. V was pared by 8 bases and J by 9 bases, with 8 bases of the junction left unmatched. The CDR3 nucleotides are TGTGCCAGCGGGAGGACTAGCGGGGGGGCCCGTGAGCAGTTCTTC. Amino acid sequence: CASGRTSGGAREQFF.

This clone was seen a handful of times. J is TRBJ1-2 and V is TRBV21-1; TRBD1 is taken as the D call from the table, unchecked against the DNA. TRBV21-1 is reported as a pseudogene. The CDR3 contains 15 residues. The CDR3 nucleotides read TGTGCCAGCAGCAAAGTTTACAGGGGTGACTATGGCTACACCTTC. Translating gives CASSKVYRGDYGYTF.

This clone turned up a few times. This chain joins TRBV18 and TRBJ2-5; D is perhaps TRBD2 (6 bases). V gave up 3 bases and J gave up 4 bases, with 9 bases separating them. This CDR3 spans 13 amino acids. Germline V gene data show CDR1 as KGHSH and CDR2 as LQKENI. The DNA for the CDR3 is TGTGCCAGCTCACCTTTGGGGGGAGAGACCCAGTACTTC. Translating gives CASSPLGGETQYF.

The chain couples TRBV28 to TRBJ1-6; maybe TRBD1 (6 bases). CDR3 length equals 17 residues. V lost 3 bases to trimming and J lost 9 bases, with 21 bases between them. Germline CDR1 reads MDHEN; CDR2 reads SYDVKM. The CDR3 protein is CASSFSRRGGEGSPLHF. The CDR3 DNA reads as TGTGCCAGCAGTTTTTCGCGTAGGGGGGGCGAGGGTTCACCCCTCCACTTT. Filled out from reference TRBV28 and TRBJ1-6, the complete variable domain reads DVKVTQSSRYLVKRTGEKVFLECVQDMDHENMFWYRQDPGLGLRLIYFSYDVKMKEKGDIPEGYSVSREKKERFSLILESASTNQTSMYLCASSFSRRGGEGSPLHFGNGTRLTVT.

This chain links TRBV7-8 with TRBJ2-7; D is possibly TRBD1 (5 bases). The V end was cut by 4 bases, the J end by 1 base, with 14 bases between. The germline V gene encodes CDR1 SGHVS and CDR2 FQNEAQ. The length of the CDR3 is 15 residues. This CDR3 reads CASSSVTDASYEQYF. The CDR3, as DNA: TGTGCCAGCAGCTCCGTGACAGATGCTTCCTACGAGCAGTACTTC.

As DNA, the CDR3 is TGTGCCAGCAGCAGCACTAGCGGGGGGTTCGACGAGCAGTACTTC. This gives the protein CASSSTSGGFDEQYF. The gene calls are TRBV21-1 and TRBJ2-7; the DNA was not used to check the table's D call, TRBD2. TRBV21-1 is a pseudogene locus. CDR3 length: 15 residues.

This clone was counted a single time. CDR3 nucleotide sequence: TGTGCCAGCAGCGCGGGACTAGCGGGATACAATGAGCAGTTCTTC. Its protein product is CASSAGLAGYNEQFF. The chain carries TRBV5-6 and TRBJ2-1, with TRBD2 matching over 13 bases. CDR3 length equals 15 residues. With V trimmed by 4 bases and J by 4 bases, 2 bases remained unmatched. CDR1 is SGHDT, CDR2 YYEEEE, per germline.